This TCR beta chain was sequenced for a study of cytomegalovirus exposure and HLA in healthy donors. This clone was detected a few times. Its antigen remains unknown. Study outcomes and limitations: In a later analysis, several top co-occurrence clusters appeared linked to parvovirus B19, influenza, CMV and Epstein-Barr virus. Later analysis found that TCR beta chains associated with HLA were more clonally expanded than other, equally common chains.

PCR used 60 Vbeta primers and 13 Jbeta primers. Generated by immunoSEQ multiplex PCR, the TCRdb table keeps only in-frame clones and is missing some. Of 160,000 or so clones listed, more than 65% were seen once; the top ten hold approximately 4.6%. This CDR3 has 16 amino acids. CDR1 and CDR2 from the germline V gene are SGHTA and FQGNSA. Trimming removed 5 bases at V and 1 base at J, with 16 bases between. The receptor's source is a man in his late teens or twenties in good health and CMV-seropositive. Sequenced input: PBMCs. The rearrangement uses TRBV7-2 and TRBJ2-3; a weak D match, TRBD1 (6 bases). The CDR3, as DNA: TGTGCCAGCAGCCAGTTGACAGGATCGGGCACAGATACGCAGTATTTT. It translates to CASSQLTGSGTDTQYF.